The clone carrying this T cell receptor beta chain appeared a single time. Its matching antigen is unknown. Regarding time point: late sampling 161 to 241 days after vaccination in a few convalescent patients. Treatment here: approximately nine-day PBMC culture with coronavirus spike peptide pools or control peptides (ViraFEST assay). ViraFEST relied on peptide pools to expand antigen-specific T cells; the TCRs were sequenced afterward. Days 3 and 7 saw half the medium replaced with fresh IL-2 medium. The Oncomine TCR Beta short-read assay sequenced DNA from cultured CD4+ T cells. Cultured CD4+ T cells yielded the extracted genomic DNA. TCRdb redid the calling of the PCR reads with MiXCR, one entry per CDR3 protein. Altogether 20,000 to 25,000 distinct CDR3 sequences are present, approximately 32% being singletons, with the ten largest covering around 10%. The data were obtained in a study of vaccination and CD4 T cells after COVID-19. Study information: Every participant was given two doses of BNT162b2 or mRNA-1273 vaccine.

CDR3 length equals 15 residues. V lost 4 bases and J lost 3; bases outside the gene matches: 5. Germline loops: CDR1 LGHNA, CDR2 YNFKEQ. The chain couples TRBV4-2 to TRBJ2-5; TRBD2 aligns across 10 bases. The sequence was obtained from a human donor who had recovered from COVID-19. The source was CD4+ T cells from blood, cultured in vitro, collected about 7 months after SARS-CoV-2 vaccination. The CDR3 DNA sequence: TGTGCCAGCAGCCGTGGACTAGCGGACGAAGAGACCCAGTACTTC. As protein: CASSRGLADEETQYF.